These T cell receptor beta chains were read from a single sample in a study of tumor-infiltrating lymphocytes in primary liver carcinoma. Each CDR3 protein is one row after TCRdb ran MiXCR on the multiplex PCR reads. This repertoire shows 300,000 to 400,000 distinct CDR3 sequences, less than 75% found once; its top ten account for roughly 8.9%. The sample comprised peripheral blood. Receptor source: a man in his forties with primary liver carcinoma and hepatitis B virus infection. CDR3s include the opening cysteine and the closing phenylalanine or tryptophan.

v_call,j_call,cdr3_aa
TRBV5-1,TRBJ1-1,CASIATGGKNTEAFF
TRBV6-2/TRBV6-3,TRBJ2-1,CASIMTGPAYNEQFF
TRBV5-1,TRBJ2-7,CASSYRDRGYEQYF
TRBV29-1,TRBJ2-1,CGTGTSEDEQFF
TRBV7-8,TRBJ2-3,CASGYGLADDTDTQYF
TRBV11-2,TRBJ2-1,CASSLLWSGNEQFF
TRBV29-1,TRBJ2-7,CSAMTSGNGTPYEQQF
TRBV5-6,TRBJ1-2,CASSLRTGWVYGCTF
TRBV4-3,TRBJ2-5,CASSRAGTGGRETQYF
TRBV29-1,TRBJ2-3,CSVVPRTSTYTQYF
TRBV4-2,TRBJ1-1,CASSHERRTGGGMNTEASF
TRBV25-1,TRBJ2-3,CASSEWARDTQYF
TRBV15,TRBJ1-2,CATSQTAGGQGPYGYTF
TRBV12-3/TRBV12-4,TRBJ1-1,CTGTRTGRAEAFF
TRBV7-9,TRBJ2-1,CASSIRGGPGDEQFF
TRBV7-8,TRBJ2-3,CASGFLAGGPDTQYF
TRBV5-1,TRBJ2-2,CASSLQGYTGELFF
TRBV11-1,TRBJ1-6,CASGFEGNSPLHF
TRBV5-6,TRBJ2-5,CTSSLVRGRRETQYF
TRBV6-2/TRBV6-3,TRBJ2-1,CASSFLLSGGYNEQFF
TRBV10-2,TRBJ2-7,CAGSELAGGPGGSYEQYF
TRBV11-2,TRBJ2-7,CASREGATAIGEQYF
TRBV29-1,TRBJ2-1,CSVDTGLVVGPRNEQFF
TRBV6-1,TRBJ2-6,CANSVGMQWGRPLSGANVLTF
TRBV30,TRBJ2-7,CALKQDSYEQYF
TRBV10-3,TRBJ1-5,CAIREGQGHQPQHF
TRBV28,TRBJ2-7,CASSLSSGQAYF
TRBV6-6,TRBJ1-5,CASTRGPNQPQHF
TRBV12-3/TRBV12-4,TRBJ2-1,CASRRTSGRDNEQFF